This T cell receptor beta chain was obtained from a study of T-cell reconstitution after alpha-beta-depleted transplantation in children. General study points: When one year had passed after transplant, most T-cell counts and diversity came from newly produced T cells. As was reported, about two months after transplant, alpha-beta T cells came from several hundred expanded graft clones.

As it was prepared, the TCRbeta library received unique molecular identifiers. TCRdb processed the PCR reads anew with MiXCR; each CDR3 protein has one entry. The sample has about 100,000 distinct CDR3 sequences, approximately 8% seen once. A word on this clonotype: The antigen is undetermined. A read error may produce the germline difference seen at one junction end.

CDR1 and CDR2 from the germline V gene are SGDLS and YYNGEE. CDR3 length: 16 amino acids. This chain uses TRBV9 with TRBJ2-3, with a weak D call TRBD1 (5 bases). This specimen consisted of PBMCs, obtained before TCRalphabeta/CD19-depleted stem cell transplant. This clonotype was sampled from a boy between 2 and 15 years old with acute lymphoblastic leukemia, due to receive a stem cell transplant. The CDR3: CASSVVGQGPTVTQYF. The CDR3 nucleotides read TGTGCCAGCAGCGTAGTAGGGCAGGGTCCCACAGTTACGCAGTATTTT.